One sample yielded the 5 T cell receptor beta chains listed below, sequenced in a study of shared clonotypes between healthy human individuals. Only in-frame clones appear in the TCRdb table, and some are missing; sequencing was by immunoSEQ multiplex PCR. The table shows 450,000 or so clones, with approximately 71% occurring only once. The sequenced material came from PBMCs. The receptors were sampled from a woman between 40 and 55 years old in good health. Some clones in this sample may be carry-over from other donors' samples.

The chain carries TRBV9 and TRBJ2-1; no definite D call. CDR3 length: 13 amino acids. Germline values: CDR1 SGDLS, CDR2 YYNGEE. V was shortened by 0 bases and J by 6 bases, with 7 bases between the two germline ends. CDR3 coding DNA: TGTGCCAGCAGCGTAGCTGGAGTCAATGAGCAGTTCTTC. Protein product: CASSVAGVNEQFF. The whole variable domain, filled in from reference TRBV9 and TRBJ2-1, reads DSGVTQTPKHLITATGQRVTLRCSPRSGDLSVYWYQQSLDQGLQFLIQYYNGEERAKGNILERFSAQQFPDLHSELNLSSLELGDSALYFCASSVAGVNEQFFGPGTRLTVL.

This chain links TRBV9 with TRBJ2-7; the match to TRBD2 covers 10 bases. V was pared by 4 bases and J by 0 bases, with 4 bases of the junction left unmatched. Germline CDR1 and CDR2: SGDLS and YYNGEE. The CDR3 totals 15 residues. CDR3 nucleotides: TGTGCCAGCAGCCTAGGGACTAGCGTCTCCTACGAGCAGTACTTC. Translating gives CASSLGTSVSYEQYF.

The gene calls are TRBV2 and TRBJ2-5; D not certain. This CDR3 contains 13 residues. V gave up 6 bases and J gave up 3 bases, with 11 bases separating them. Germline CDR1 and CDR2: SNHLY and FYNNEI. In DNA form, the CDR3 reads TGTGCCAGCAGGTACGGAAGGGAAGAGACCCAGTACTTC. This codes for CASRYGREETQYF.

To note about this clone: It differs at one base from a far larger clone, so likely a read error. The chain employs TRBV27 and TRBJ1-6; a weak D match, TRBD1 (5 bases). From germline, CDR1 is MNHEY and CDR2 SMNVEV (reference sequence). The V and J ends lost 8 bases and 9 bases respectively, with 17 bases between them. The CDR3 spans 14 residues. The CDR3 bases are TGTGCCAGCGGGCCTGACAGTCCCGGTTCACCCCTCCACTTT. It translates to CASGPDSPGSPLHF.

The chain joins TRBV21-1 to TRBJ2-7; whether TRBD1, the table's D call, matches the DNA was not checked. TRBV21-1 is labeled a pseudogene. This CDR3 has 16 amino acids. Written as DNA, the CDR3 is TGTGCCAGCAGCGCCCATCACAGGGGGGGAACCTACGAGCAGTACTTC. Protein sequence: CASSAHHRGGTYEQYF.